A selection of T cell receptor beta chains follows, all from one sample in a study of blood T cell repertoires in COVID-19. Sequencing used immunoSEQ multiplex PCR; TCRdb keeps in-frame clones, though not all of them. The data contain about 150,000 clones, around 87% of them singletons. The specimen sequenced was PBMCs or T cells enriched from blood (not recorded which). The receptors stem from a woman aged 45-59 years who had recovered from COVID-19. Both conserved end residues are part of each CDR3. A D gene is named only where the DNA matches it firmly. Clone size is given for some rows only: seen once, a few or many times, or a class if the clone is expanded.

.	TRBV19	TRBJ2-7	TRBD1	CASSEWGQGRHEQYF	TGTGCCAGTAGTGAGTGGGGACAGGGTAGACACGAGCAGTACTTC
.	TRBV18	TRBJ1-2	.	CASSPTGNYGYTF	TGTGCCAGCTCACCTACAGGAAACTATGGCTACACCTTC
.	TRBV6-6	TRBJ1-5	.	CASSHRKPGQPPNQPQHF	TGTGCCAGCAGTCACCGGAAACCGGGACAACCCCCCAATCAGCCCCAGCATTTT
.	TRBV6-6	TRBJ2-7	.	CATSSGGFYEQYF	TGTGCCACCTCCTCTGGAGGGTTCTACGAGCAGTACTTC
.	TRBV24-1	TRBJ2-1	TRBD1	CATSDRDRGNNEQFF	TGTGCCACCAGTGATAGGGACAGGGGCAACAATGAGCAGTTCTTC
.	TRBV7-9	TRBJ1-1	TRBD1	CASSRLTGGETEAFF	TGTGCCAGCAGCCGTTTGACAGGGGGCGAGACTGAAGCTTTCTTT
.	TRBV4-1	TRBJ2-7	TRBD2	CASSQGSSGSYEQYF	TGCGCCAGCAGCCAAGGCTCTAGCGGGAGCTACGAGCAGTACTTC
.	TRBV6-6	TRBJ1-2	.	CATAQGTSNYGYTF	TGTGCCACCGCGCAGGGGACCAGTAACTATGGCTACACCTTC
.	TRBV5-4	TRBJ2-7	.	CASSLDLGVSYEQYF	TGTGCCAGCAGCTTGGACCTCGGGGTTTCCTACGAGCAGTACTTC
.	TRBV30	TRBJ1-2	TRBD1	CAWSGDRGYYGYTF	TGTGCCTGGAGCGGGGACAGGGGGTACTATGGCTACACCTTC
.	TRBV20-1	TRBJ2-7	.	CSASPGGTYEQYF	TGCAGTGCTAGTCCCGGCGGGACCTACGAGCAGTACTTC
.	TRBV4-2	TRBJ2-3	TRBD2	CASSRLPGLAGSTTDTQYF	TGTGCCAGCAGCCGATTACCGGGACTAGCGGGGTCCACGACAGATACGCAGTATTTT
.	TRBV11-3	TRBJ1-2	.	CASSDKRGGRNNYGYTF	TGTGCCAGCAGCGATAAAAGGGGGGGACGGAATAACTATGGCTACACCTTC
.	TRBV30	TRBJ2-7	.	CAWSVFRGIYEQYF	TGTGCCTGGAGTGTCTTCAGGGGTATTTACGAGCAGTACTTC
.	TRBV7-2	TRBJ2-7	.	CASSLANRGYEQYF	TGTGCCAGCAGCTTAGCCAATCGGGGATACGAGCAGTACTTC
once	TRBV30	TRBJ2-1	TRBD2	CAWSVLSGGFYNEQFF	TGTGCCTGGAGTGTACTAAGCGGGGGGTTTTACAATGAGCAGTTCTTC
.	TRBV6-2/TRBV6-3	TRBJ1-2	TRBD1	CASSQRRHQGALGLGYTF	TGTGCCAGCAGTCAACGGAGACATCAGGGGGCCCTTGGGTTGGGCTACACCTTC
.	TRBV9	TRBJ1-3	.	CASSVRGRGGEENTIYF	TGTGCCAGCAGCGTACGGGGCAGGGGAGGGGAAGAAAACACCATATATTTT
.	TRBV7-8	TRBJ1-1	.	CASSSQGLTVMNTEAFF	TGTGCCAGCAGCTCCCAGGGGTTGACAGTGATGAACACTGAAGCTTTCTTT
few	TRBV6-5	TRBJ1-2	TRBD1	CASGTGGAGYGYTF	TGTGCCAGTGGGACAGGGGGCGCAGGTTATGGCTACACCTTC
.	TRBV6-5	TRBJ2-3	.	CASSAVETAQYF	TGTGCCAGCAGCGCGGTAGAAACGGCGCAGTATTTT
.	TRBV11-2	TRBJ2-5	TRBD2	CASSKNLGLAGEETQYF	TGTGCCAGCAGTAAGAACCTCGGCCTAGCGGGAGAAGAGACCCAGTACTTC
.	TRBV9	TRBJ2-1	TRBD2	CASSVDVAGDPYNEQFF	TGTGCCAGCAGCGTAGATGTAGCGGGGGACCCCTACAATGAGCAGTTCTTC
.	TRBV19	TRBJ2-5	.	CASSDTGAETQYF	TGTGCCAGTAGCGATACAGGAGCAGAGACCCAGTACTTC
.	TRBV27	TRBJ2-2	TRBD1	CASSARTGMAGELFF	TGTGCCAGCAGTGCCCGGACAGGGATGGCCGGGGAGCTGTTTTTT
.	TRBV4-1	TRBJ2-7	TRBD1	CASSQPTGGRYEQYF	TGCGCCAGCAGCCAACCGACAGGGGGCCGCTACGAGCAGTACTTC
.	TRBV25-1	TRBJ1-6	TRBD1	CASAGRQGNSPLHF	TGTGCCAGCGCCGGCCGACAGGGGAATTCACCCCTCCACTTT
.	TRBV11-3	TRBJ2-3	.	CASARLWSSTDTQYF	TGTGCCAGCGCCCGTCTATGGTCTAGCACAGATACGCAGTATTTT
.	TRBV29-1	TRBJ1-6	.	CSVKGLDNSPLHF	TGCAGCGTTAAGGGGTTGGATAATTCACCCCTCCACTTT
.	TRBV6-6	TRBJ2-7	.	CASSYGGDSYEQYF	TGTGCCAGCAGTTACGGCGGGGATTCCTACGAGCAGTACTTC
few	TRBV14	TRBJ2-2	.	CASSRTRRAKGEYANTGELFF	TGTGCCAGCAGCCGTACAAGGCGGGCGAAGGGCGAGTACGCGAACACCGGGGAGCTGTTTTTT
once	TRBV9	TRBJ1-2	TRBD1	CASSPDRGQGELYGYTF	TGTGCCAGCAGCCCCGACAGGGGTCAGGGGGAACTATATGGCTACACCTTC
.	TRBV7-2	TRBJ1-2	TRBD1	CASSSRQGQTNYGYTF	TGTGCCAGCAGCTCAAGACAGGGCCAAACTAACTATGGCTACACCTTC
.	TRBV7-2	TRBJ1-1	.	CASSLRQGTEAFF	TGTGCCAGCAGCTTAAGGCAGGGCACTGAAGCTTTCTTT
.	TRBV6-5	TRBJ1-1	.	CATLYDGRRNTEAFF	TGTGCCACCCTTTATGACGGCAGGCGGAACACTGAAGCTTTCTTT
.	TRBV18	TRBJ1-2	.	CASSPLEGNGGYTF	TGTGCCAGCTCACCACTTGAGGGCAACGGCGGCTACACCTTC
.	TRBV5-4	TRBJ2-1	TRBD2	CASSLTRGGAGGNEQFF	TGTGCCAGCAGCTTAACTCGCGGGGGGGCCGGGGGGAATGAGCAGTTCTTC
.	TRBV2	TRBJ1-5	TRBD1	CASSFPETGIINQPQHF	TGTGCCAGCAGTTTTCCCGAGACAGGGATCATCAATCAGCCCCAGCATTTT
.	TRBV6-2/TRBV6-3	TRBJ2-1	.	CASSYWQYNEQFF	TGTGCCAGCAGTTACTGGCAGTACAATGAGCAGTTCTTC
.	TRBV9	TRBJ1-3	TRBD1	CASSSQYRGRDTIYF	TGTGCCAGCAGCTCCCAATACAGGGGGCGAGACACCATATATTTT
.	TRBV19	TRBJ1-2	.	CASSMGTRFYGYTF	TGTGCCAGTAGTATGGGGACTCGGTTCTATGGCTACACCTTC
.	TRBV6-5	TRBJ1-2	.	CASSLRVAANYGYTF	TGTGCCAGCAGTCTTCGCGTGGCGGCTAACTATGGCTACACCTTC
.	TRBV7-6	TRBJ2-3	.	CASSPEFDTQYF	TGTGCCAGCAGCCCGGAGTTCGATACGCAGTATTTT
.	TRBV15	TRBJ2-1	TRBD2	CATSRDPGPSGGVTDEQFF	TGTGCCACCAGCAGAGATCCGGGACCTAGCGGGGGGGTTACAGATGAGCAGTTCTTC
once	TRBV5-3	TRBJ2-4	.	CARSLVGTAGAKNIQYF	TGTGCCAGAAGCTTGGTGGGGACGGCGGGGGCCAAAAACATTCAGTACTTC
.	TRBV2	TRBJ2-5	.	CASSRELEETQYF	TGTGCCAGCAGCCGGGAGCTCGAGGAGACCCAGTACTTC
.	TRBV12-3/TRBV12-4	TRBJ1-1	.	CASSLGTEAFF	TGTGCCAGCAGTTTGGGGACAGAAGCTTTCTTT
.	TRBV5-1	TRBJ2-2	.	CASSLSTGINTGELFF	TGCGCCAGCAGCCTCTCAACAGGGATCAACACCGGGGAGCTGTTTTTT
.	TRBV11-2	TRBJ1-3	.	CASSSGFIGNTIYF	TGTGCCAGCAGCTCAGGGTTTATCGGAAACACCATATATTTT
.	TRBV10-3	TRBJ1-5	TRBD1	CAISGTGGADQPQHF	TGTGCCATCAGTGGGACAGGGGGCGCGGATCAGCCCCAGCATTTT
.	TRBV19	TRBJ1-2	.	CASSIGAGANYGYTF	TGTGCCAGTAGTATAGGGGCAGGGGCGAACTATGGCTACACCTTC
.	TRBV19	TRBJ2-5	TRBD2	CASRGEETQYF	TGTGCCAGTCGGGGGGAAGAGACCCAGTACTTC
.	TRBV27	TRBJ1-4	.	CASSSDGKLFF	TGTGCCAGCAGTTCTGATGGCAAACTGTTTTTT
.	TRBV6-2/TRBV6-3	TRBJ2-7	.	CASSYLDEQYF	TGTGCCAGCAGTTATCTCGACGAGCAGTACTTC
.	TRBV5-5	TRBJ1-5	.	CASRPQGTSNQPQHF	TGTGCCAGCAGACCCCAGGGGACTAGCAATCAGCCCCAGCATTTT
.	TRBV25-1	TRBJ1-4	TRBD1	CASGSTGVEKLFF	TGTGCCAGCGGATCGACAGGGGTTGAAAAACTGTTTTTT
.	TRBV7-2	TRBJ1-1	.	CASSLNSPQVRITEAFF	TGTGCCAGCAGCTTAAATTCTCCTCAGGTTAGGATCACTGAAGCTTTCTTT
.	TRBV6-4	TRBJ1-6	TRBD1	CASRKDRGKSPLHF	TGTGCCAGCCGCAAAGACAGGGGAAAATCACCCCTCCACTTT